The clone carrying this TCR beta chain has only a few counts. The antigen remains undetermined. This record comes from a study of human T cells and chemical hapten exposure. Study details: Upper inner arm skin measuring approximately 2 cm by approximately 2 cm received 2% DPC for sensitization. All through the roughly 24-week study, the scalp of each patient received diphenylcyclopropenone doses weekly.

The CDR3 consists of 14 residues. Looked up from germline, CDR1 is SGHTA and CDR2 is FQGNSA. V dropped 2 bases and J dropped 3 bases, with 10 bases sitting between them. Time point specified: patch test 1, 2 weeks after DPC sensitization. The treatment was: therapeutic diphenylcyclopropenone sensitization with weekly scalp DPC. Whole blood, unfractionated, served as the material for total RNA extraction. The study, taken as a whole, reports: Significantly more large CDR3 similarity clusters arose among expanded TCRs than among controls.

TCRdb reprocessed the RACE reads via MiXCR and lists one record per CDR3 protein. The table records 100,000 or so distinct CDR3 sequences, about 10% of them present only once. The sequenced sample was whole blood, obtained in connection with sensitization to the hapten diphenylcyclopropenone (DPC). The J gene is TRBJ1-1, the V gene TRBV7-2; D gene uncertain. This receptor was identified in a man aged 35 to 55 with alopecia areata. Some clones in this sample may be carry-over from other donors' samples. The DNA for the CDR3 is TGTGCCAGCAGCTTATTTCAGAGGGACACTGAAGCTTTCTTT. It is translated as CASSLFQRDTEAFF.